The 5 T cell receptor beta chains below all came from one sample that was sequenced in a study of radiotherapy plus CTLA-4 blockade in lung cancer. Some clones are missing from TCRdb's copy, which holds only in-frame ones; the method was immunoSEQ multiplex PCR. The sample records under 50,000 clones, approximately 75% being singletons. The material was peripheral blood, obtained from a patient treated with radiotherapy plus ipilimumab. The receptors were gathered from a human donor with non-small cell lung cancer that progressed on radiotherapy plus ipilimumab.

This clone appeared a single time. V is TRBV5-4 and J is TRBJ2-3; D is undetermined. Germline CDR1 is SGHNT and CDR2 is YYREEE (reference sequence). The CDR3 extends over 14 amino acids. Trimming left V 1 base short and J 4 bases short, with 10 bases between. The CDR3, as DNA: TGTGCCAGCAGCTTGTCTGCCGGAGCAGATACGCAGTATTTT. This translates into CASSLSAGADTQYF.

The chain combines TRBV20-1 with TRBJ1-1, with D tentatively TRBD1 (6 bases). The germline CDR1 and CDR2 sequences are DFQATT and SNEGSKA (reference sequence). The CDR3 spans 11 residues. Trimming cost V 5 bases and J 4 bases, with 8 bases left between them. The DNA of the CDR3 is TGCAGTGCTGGGACACTCACTGAAGCTTTCTTT. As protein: CSAGTLTEAFF.

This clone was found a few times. The CDR3 DNA is TGTGCCAGCAGCTTAGGGTCTAGCGGGGGGAATGAGCAGTTCTTC. Its protein is CASSLGSSGGNEQFF. The V gene is TRBV7-9, the J gene TRBJ2-1; the match to TRBD2 covers 11 bases. The trim removed 1 base at V and 7 bases at J, leaving 3 bases unmatched. Germline values: CDR1 SEHNR, CDR2 FQNEAQ (reference sequence). This CDR3 has 15 residues.

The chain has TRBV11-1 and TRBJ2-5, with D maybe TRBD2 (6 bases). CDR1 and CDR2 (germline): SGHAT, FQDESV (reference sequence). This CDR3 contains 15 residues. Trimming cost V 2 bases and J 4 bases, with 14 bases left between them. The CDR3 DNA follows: TGTGCCAGCAGCTTAAACGGGGTGGGGGGAGAGACCCAGTACTTC. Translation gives CASSLNGVGGETQYF.

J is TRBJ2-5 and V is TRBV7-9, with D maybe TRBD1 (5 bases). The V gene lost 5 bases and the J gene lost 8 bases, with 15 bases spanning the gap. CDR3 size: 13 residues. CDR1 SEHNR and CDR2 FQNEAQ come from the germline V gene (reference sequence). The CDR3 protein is CASSPIGAVTQYF. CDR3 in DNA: TGTGCCAGCAGCCCGATAGGGGCGGTAACCCAGTACTTC.